This T cell receptor beta chain came from a study of cytomegalovirus exposure and HLA in healthy donors. V lost 4 bases to trimming and J lost 3 bases; unmatched junction nucleotides: 8. The CDR3 is 16 residues long. The V gene's germline CDR1 is LGHNA and CDR2 YSLEER. Findings of the study overall: The classifier reportedly diagnosed cytomegalovirus status with high sensitivity and specificity.

Sequenced by immunoSEQ multiplex PCR; TCRdb stores in-frame clones only, minus some. In the table there are approximately 200,000 clones, roughly 82% of which are singletons. With regard to this clone: Its antigen is unknown.

It was the approximately 110-subject validation cohort, separate from the approximately 670-subject first cohort, to which the donors belonged. The rearrangement joins TRBV4-3 to TRBJ2-7; 11 bases line up with TRBD2. Material: PBMCs. The receptor's source is a man aged 18 to 35 in good health and CMV-seropositive. The CDR3 nucleotides are TGCGCCAGCAGCCGCCAAACTAGCGGGAGCTACTACGAGCAGTACTTC. Amino acid sequence: CASSRQTSGSYYEQYF.